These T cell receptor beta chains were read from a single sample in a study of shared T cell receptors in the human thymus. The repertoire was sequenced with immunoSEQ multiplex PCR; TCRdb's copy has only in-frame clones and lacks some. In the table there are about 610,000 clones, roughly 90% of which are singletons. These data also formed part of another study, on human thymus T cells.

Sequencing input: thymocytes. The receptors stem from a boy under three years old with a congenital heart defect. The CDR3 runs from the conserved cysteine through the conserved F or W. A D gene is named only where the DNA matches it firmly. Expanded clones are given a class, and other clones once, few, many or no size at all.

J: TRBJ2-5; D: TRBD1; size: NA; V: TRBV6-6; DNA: TGTGCCAGCAGTGGACAGGGTCTGGAGACCCAGTACTTC; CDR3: CASSGQGLETQYF
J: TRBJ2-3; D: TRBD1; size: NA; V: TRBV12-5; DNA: TGTGCTAGTGGTTTAGGGGTGGGACAGGGCACAGATACGCAGTATTTT; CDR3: CASGLGVGQGTDTQYF
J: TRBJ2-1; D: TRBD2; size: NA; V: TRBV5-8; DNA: TGTGCCAGCAGCCCCCGTTCTAGCGGGAGGGCCATTGAGCAGTTCTTC; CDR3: CASSPRSSGRAIEQFF
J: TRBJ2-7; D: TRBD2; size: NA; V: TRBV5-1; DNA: TGCGCCAGCAACACAAATGGGACTAGCGGAAAAAGTGACTCCTACGAGCAGTACTTC; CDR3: CASNTNGTSGKSDSYEQYF
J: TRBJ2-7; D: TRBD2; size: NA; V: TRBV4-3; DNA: TGCGCCAGCAGCCAAGAGGGGGGAGGGGACGTCACCTACGAGCAGTACTTC; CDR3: CASSQEGGGDVTYEQYF
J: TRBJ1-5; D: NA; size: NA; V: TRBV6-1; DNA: TGTGCCAGCAGCGAGATGAATCAGCCCCAGCATTTT; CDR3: CASSEMNQPQHF
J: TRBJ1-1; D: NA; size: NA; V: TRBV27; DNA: TGTGCCAGCAGTACTTTCCTTTCGTTGAGGACTGAAGCTTTCTTT; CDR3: CASSTFLSLRTEAFF
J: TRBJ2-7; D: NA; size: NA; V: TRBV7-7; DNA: TGTGCCAGCAGCTTAGGTGGGGGGGCAGGGACTTCCTACGAGCAGTACTTC; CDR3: CASSLGGGAGTSYEQYF
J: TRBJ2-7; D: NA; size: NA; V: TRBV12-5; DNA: TGTGCTAGTGGTTTGGTGGGGGGCTCCTACGAGCAGTACTTC; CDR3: CASGLVGGSYEQYF
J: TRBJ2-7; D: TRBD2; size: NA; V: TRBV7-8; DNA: TGTGCCAGCCAAGAGACGGGGCTAGCGGGGGACAGCTCCTACGAGCAGTACTTC; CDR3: CASQETGLAGDSSYEQYF
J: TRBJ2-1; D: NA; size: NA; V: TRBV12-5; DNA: TGTGCTAGTGGGGGAGGCGGTGAGCAGTTCTTC; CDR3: CASGGGGEQFF
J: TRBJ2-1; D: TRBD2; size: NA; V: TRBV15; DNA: TGTGCCACCAGCCGGCCCGGGGCGGGAGGGTTCTACAATGAGCAGTTCTTC; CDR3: CATSRPGAGGFYNEQFF
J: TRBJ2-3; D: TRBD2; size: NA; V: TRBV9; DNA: TGTGCCAGCAGCGCACCGGGACTAGCTGCAGATACGCAGTATTTT; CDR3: CASSAPGLAADTQYF
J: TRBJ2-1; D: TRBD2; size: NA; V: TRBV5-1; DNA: TGCGCCAGCAAGTCGAACGGGACGGGGGGAAATGAGCAGTTCTTC; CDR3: CASKSNGTGGNEQFF
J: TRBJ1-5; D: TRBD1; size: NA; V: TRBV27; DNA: TGTGCCAGCAGCCCAGGGGGCGTTGATGACCGTAGCAATCAGCCCCAGCATTTT; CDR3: CASSPGGVDDRSNQPQHF
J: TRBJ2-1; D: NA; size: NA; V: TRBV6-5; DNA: TGTGCCAGCAGCCCCCTTAGCTCCTACAATGAGCAGTTCTTC; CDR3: CASSPLSSYNEQFF
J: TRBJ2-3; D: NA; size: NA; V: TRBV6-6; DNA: TGTGCCAGCAGTTGGGGCGGAACAAGCACAGATACGCAGTATTTT; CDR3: CASSWGGTSTDTQYF
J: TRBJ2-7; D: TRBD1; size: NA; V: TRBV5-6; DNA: TGTGCCAGCAGCACAGGGGACGTATTGGGCGAGCAGTACTTC; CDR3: CASSTGDVLGEQYF
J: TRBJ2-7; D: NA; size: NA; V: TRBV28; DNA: TGTGCCAGCAGTTTTTTATACGAGCAGTACTTC; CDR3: CASSFLYEQYF
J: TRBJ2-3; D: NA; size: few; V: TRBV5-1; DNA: TGCGCCAGCAGTCCCCGGGGTTTGAGGAGCACAGATACGCAGTATTTT; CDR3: CASSPRGLRSTDTQYF
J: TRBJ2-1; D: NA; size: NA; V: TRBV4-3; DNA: TGCGCCAGCAGCCAAGGGGGGGGCCGGGTCGTGGCCTCCTACAATGAGCAGTTCTTC; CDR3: CASSQGGGRVVASYNEQFF
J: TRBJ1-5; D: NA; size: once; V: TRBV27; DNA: TGTGCCAGCAGTCCCGGAGGGGCGCTTCAGCCCCAGCATTTT; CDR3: CASSPGGALQPQHF
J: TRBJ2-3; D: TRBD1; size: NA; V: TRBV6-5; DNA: TGTGCCAGCAGTTTAACGGGACAGTCCACAGATACGCAGTATTTT; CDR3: CASSLTGQSTDTQYF
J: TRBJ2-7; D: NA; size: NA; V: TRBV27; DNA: TGTGCCAGCAGGAGGCAGACTCCCTACGAGCAGTACTTC; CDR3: CASRRQTPYEQYF
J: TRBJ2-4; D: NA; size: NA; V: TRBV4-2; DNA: TGTGCCAGCGGATTCGACTCCTCCAAAAACATTCAGTACTTC; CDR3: CASGFDSSKNIQYF
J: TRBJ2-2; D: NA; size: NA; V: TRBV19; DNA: TGTGCCAGTAGTATGGCGGAAGACACCGGGGAGCTGTTTTTT; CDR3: CASSMAEDTGELFF
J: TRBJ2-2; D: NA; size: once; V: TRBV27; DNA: TGTGCCACCTCAAGGCGGGGCTTGAACACCGGGGAGCTGTTTTTT; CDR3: CATSRRGLNTGELFF
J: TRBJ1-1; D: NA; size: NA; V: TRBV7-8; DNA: TGTGCCAGCAGCCCGGGCGGGAGTGAAGCTTTCTTT; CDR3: CASSPGGSEAFF
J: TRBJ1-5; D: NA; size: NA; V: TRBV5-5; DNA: TGTGCCAGCAGCCCGAATAACTCTGCCGTGGGCAATCAGCCCCAGCATTTT; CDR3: CASSPNNSAVGNQPQHF
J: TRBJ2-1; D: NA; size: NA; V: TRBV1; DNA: TGCACCAGCAGCCCTAGGACTAGCGGGAGTCCCAGCTCCTACAATGAGCAGTTCTTC; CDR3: CTSSPRTSGSPSSYNEQFF
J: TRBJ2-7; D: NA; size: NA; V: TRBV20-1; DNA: TGCAGTGCTAGAGATCGGGTGTGGCAGTACTTC; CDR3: CSARDRVWQYF
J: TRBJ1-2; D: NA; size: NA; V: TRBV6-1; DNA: TGTGCCAGCAGCTATGCCGGGAACTATGGCTACACCTTC; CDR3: CASSYAGNYGYTF
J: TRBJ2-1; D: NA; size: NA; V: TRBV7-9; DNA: TGTGCCAGCAGCGGCGGCGGAGAGCAAAATGAGCAGTTCTTC; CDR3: CASSGGGEQNEQFF
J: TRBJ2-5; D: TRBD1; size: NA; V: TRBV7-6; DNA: TGTGCCAGCAGCTTAGAGAGTCGGGCAGGGGGCGGGGAGACCCAGTACTTC; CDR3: CASSLESRAGGGETQYF
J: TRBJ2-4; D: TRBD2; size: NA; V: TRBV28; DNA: TGTGCCAGCAGTTTACCCCTTGCGGGGCGGGGGGCCAAACGGGCCAAGAACATTCAGTACTTC; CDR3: CASSLPLAGRGAKRAKNIQYF
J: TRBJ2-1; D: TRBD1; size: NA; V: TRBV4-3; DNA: TGCGCCAGCAGCCTCGGAGAGACAGGGACCCATGAGCAGTTCTTC; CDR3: CASSLGETGTHEQFF
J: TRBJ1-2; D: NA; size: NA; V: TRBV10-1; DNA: TGCGCCAGCAGTGAGTCCCCGGAAAGCGGGGGCTACACCTTC; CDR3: CASSESPESGGYTF
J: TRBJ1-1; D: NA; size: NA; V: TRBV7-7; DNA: TGTGCCAGCAGCTACCGGCTAGGAACTGAAGCTTTCTTT; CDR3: CASSYRLGTEAFF
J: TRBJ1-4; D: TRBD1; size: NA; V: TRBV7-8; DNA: TGTGCCAGCAGCTTAGCGCAAGCGGACAGGACTGGTGCAACTAATGAAAAACTGTTTTTT; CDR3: CASSLAQADRTGATNEKLFF
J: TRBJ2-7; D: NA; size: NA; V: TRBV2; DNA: TGTGCCAGCAGTGAACTAAGAAACGAGCAGTACTTC; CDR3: CASSELRNEQYF
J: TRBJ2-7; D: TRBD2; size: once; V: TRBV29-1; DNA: TGCAGCGTTGAAATCCTAGCGGGAGGGCCAAGAGGCTACGAGCAGTACTTC; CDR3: CSVEILAGGPRGYEQYF
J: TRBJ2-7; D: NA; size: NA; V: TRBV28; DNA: TGTGCCAGCAGTTCCCCGAACCCCTACCGGACTCCAACGTCCTACGAGCAGTACTTC; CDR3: CASSSPNPYRTPTSYEQYF
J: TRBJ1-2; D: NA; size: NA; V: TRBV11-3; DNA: TGTGCCAGCAGCCCCTCCCCGCCCATCCTATATGGCTACACCTTC; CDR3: CASSPSPPILYGYTF
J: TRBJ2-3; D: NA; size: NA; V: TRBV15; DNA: TGTGCCACCAGCAGAGATGGGGGGAACACAGATACGCAGTATTTT; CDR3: CATSRDGGNTDTQYF
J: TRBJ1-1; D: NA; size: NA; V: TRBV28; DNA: TGTGCCAGCAGTTTACCCGACAGGCTCACTGAAGCTTTCTTT; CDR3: CASSLPDRLTEAFF
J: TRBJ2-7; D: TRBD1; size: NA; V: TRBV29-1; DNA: TGCAGCGTTGGGGCACCGGGACAGGGGCACTACGAGCAGTACTTC; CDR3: CSVGAPGQGHYEQYF
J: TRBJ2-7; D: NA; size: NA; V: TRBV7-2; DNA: TGTGCCAGCAGCTTAGGGGGCGGTTCGCCCTCCTACGAGCAGTACTTC; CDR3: CASSLGGGSPSYEQYF
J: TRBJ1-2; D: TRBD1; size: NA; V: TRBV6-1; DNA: TGTGCCAGCAGTGAAGACGGACAGGACTATGGCTACCCCTTC; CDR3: CASSEDGQDYGYPF
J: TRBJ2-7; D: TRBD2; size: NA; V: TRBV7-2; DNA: TGTGCCAGCAGCGCACAAACCCCTCGACTAGCGGGACCATACGAGCAGTACTTC; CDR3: CASSAQTPRLAGPYEQYF
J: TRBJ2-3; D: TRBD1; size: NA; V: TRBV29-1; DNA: TGCAGCGCCGAGACAGGGGACACAGATACGCAGTATTTT; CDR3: CSAETGDTDTQYF
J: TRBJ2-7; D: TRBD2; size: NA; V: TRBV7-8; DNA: TGTGCCAGCAGCTCCCTCCTAGCGGGAGGGCCCTACGAGCAGTACTTC; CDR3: CASSSLLAGGPYEQYF
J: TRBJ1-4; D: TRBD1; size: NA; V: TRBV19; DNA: TGTGCCAGCAACAGGGGGCATGAAAAACTGTTTTTT; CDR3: CASNRGHEKLFF
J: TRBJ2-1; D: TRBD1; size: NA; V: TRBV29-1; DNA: TGCAGCGGTCGGGACAGCTACAATGAGCAGTTCTTC; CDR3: CSGRDSYNEQFF
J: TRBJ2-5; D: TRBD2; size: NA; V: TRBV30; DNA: TGTGCCTGGAGTGTGGGGATGGTTCCTAGCGGGACGAGGGGCCAAGAGACCCAGTACTTC; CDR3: CAWSVGMVPSGTRGQETQYF
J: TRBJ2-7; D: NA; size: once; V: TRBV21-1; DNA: TGTGCCAGCAGCAATAGGGGGCCGTTCTACGAGCAGTACTTC; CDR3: CASSNRGPFYEQYF
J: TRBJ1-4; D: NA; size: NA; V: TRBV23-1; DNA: TGCGCCAGCAGTCCGGGACTCTCCGGTTTTAATGAAAAACTGTTTTTT; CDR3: CASSPGLSGFNEKLFF
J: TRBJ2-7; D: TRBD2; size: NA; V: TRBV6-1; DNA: TGTGCCAGCAGGGCCGAGCGGGGGACGCTCTGGTACTTC; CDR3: CASRAERGTLWYF
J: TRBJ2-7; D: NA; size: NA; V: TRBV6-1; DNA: TGTGCCAGCAGTCCGGCCCGCGACTATGCCTACGAGCAGTACTTC; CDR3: CASSPARDYAYEQYF
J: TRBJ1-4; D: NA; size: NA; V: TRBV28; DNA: TGTGCCAGCAGTCAGGGTAACGAAAAACTGTTTTTT; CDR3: CASSQGNEKLFF